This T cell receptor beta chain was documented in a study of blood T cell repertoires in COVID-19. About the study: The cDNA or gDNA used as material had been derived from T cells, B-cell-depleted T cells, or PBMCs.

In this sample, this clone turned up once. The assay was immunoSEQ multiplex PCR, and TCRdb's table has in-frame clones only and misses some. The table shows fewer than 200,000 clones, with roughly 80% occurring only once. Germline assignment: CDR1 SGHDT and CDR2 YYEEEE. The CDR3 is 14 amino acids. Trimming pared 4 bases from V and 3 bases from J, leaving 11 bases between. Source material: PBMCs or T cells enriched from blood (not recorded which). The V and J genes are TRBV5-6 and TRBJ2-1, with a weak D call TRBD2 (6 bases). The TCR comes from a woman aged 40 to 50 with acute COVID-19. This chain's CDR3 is CASSPLARYNEQFF. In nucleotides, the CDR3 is TGTGCCAGCAGCCCCCTAGCGCGCTACAATGAGCAGTTCTTC.